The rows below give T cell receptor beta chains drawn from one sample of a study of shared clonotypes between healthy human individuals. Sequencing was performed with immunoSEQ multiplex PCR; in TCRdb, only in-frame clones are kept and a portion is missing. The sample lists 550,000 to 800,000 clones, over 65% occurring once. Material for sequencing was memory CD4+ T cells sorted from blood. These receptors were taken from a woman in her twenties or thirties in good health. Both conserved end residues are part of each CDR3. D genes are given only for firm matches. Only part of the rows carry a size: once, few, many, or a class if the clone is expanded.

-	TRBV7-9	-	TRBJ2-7	TGTGCCAGCAGACGGGACGGCGGTGAAGAGCAGTACTTC	CASRRDGGEEQYF
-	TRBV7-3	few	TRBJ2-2	TGTGCCAGCAGCTTATACGGGAACACCGGGGAGCTGTTTTTT	CASSLYGNTGELFF
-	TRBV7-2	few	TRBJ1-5	TGTGCCAGCAGCTTACAAAGGGACCAGCCCCAGCATTTT	CASSLQRDQPQHF
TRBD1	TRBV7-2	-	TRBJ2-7	TGTGCCAGCAGCTCTGACAGGGGGCGCGAGGCCGAGCAGTACTTC	CASSSDRGREAEQYF
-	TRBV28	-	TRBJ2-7	TGTGCCAGCAGTGTAAGGGGGGCGGACGAGCAGTACTTC	CASSVRGADEQYF
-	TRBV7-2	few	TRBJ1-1	TGTGCCAGCAGCTTAGACGACAACACAGGAGCTTTCTTT	CASSLDDNTGAFF
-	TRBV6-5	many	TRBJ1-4	TGTGCCAGCAGTTACTCGAGTTCCCAGGGACACGAAAAACTGTTTTTT	CASSYSSSQGHEKLFF
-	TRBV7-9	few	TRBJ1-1	TGTGCCAGCAGCTTAGCTCAGTCACTGGGGGGCACTGAAGCTTTCTTT	CASSLAQSLGGTEAFF
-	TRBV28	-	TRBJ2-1	TGTGCCAGCAGTTTGCCCAACTCCTACAATGAGCAGTTCTTC	CASSLPNSYNEQFF
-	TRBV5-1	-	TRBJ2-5	TGCGCCAGCAGCCGAATCGGCCTCCAAGAGACCCAGTACTTC	CASSRIGLQETQYF
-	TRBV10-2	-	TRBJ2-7	TGCGCCAGCAGTGAGGCAGTCCGGGGGCTCGAGCAGTACTTC	CASSEAVRGLEQYF
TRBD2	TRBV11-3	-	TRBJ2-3	TGTGCCAGCAGTCCCCGGGTAGCGGGAGGCTCAAGTACGCAGTATTTT	CASSPRVAGGSSTQYF
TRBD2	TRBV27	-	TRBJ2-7	TGTGCCAGCAGACCCTTTACATCGACTAGCGGGAGGGCCGAGCAGTACTTC	CASRPFTSTSGRAEQYF
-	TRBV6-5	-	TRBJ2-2	TGTGCCAGCACCCGGGGGACTGTAAACACCGGGGAGCTGTTTTTT	CASTRGTVNTGELFF
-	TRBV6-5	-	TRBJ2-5	TGTGCCAGCAGTTTGCCTAGCATGGAGACCCAGTACTTC	CASSLPSMETQYF
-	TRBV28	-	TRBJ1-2	TGTGCCAGCAGCCCCAGGGTGGGCCTTTATGGCTACACCTTC	CASSPRVGLYGYTF
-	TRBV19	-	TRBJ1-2	TGTGCCAGTAGTACAGTCGCAGGGACCTTCTATGGCTACACCTTC	CASSTVAGTFYGYTF
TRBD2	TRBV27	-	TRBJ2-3	TGTGCCAGCAGTTGGCGACTAGCGGGCCAAGATACGCAGTATTTT	CASSWRLAGQDTQYF
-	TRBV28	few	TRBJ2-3	TGTGCCAGCATCCCCTCTGAGGGGCGGGGCACAGATACGCAGTATTTT	CASIPSEGRGTDTQYF
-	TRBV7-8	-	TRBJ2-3	TGTGCCAGCAGCTTAGGGGGAGGATCTATGGATACGCAGTATTTT	CASSLGGGSMDTQYF